A selection of T cell receptor beta chains follows, all from one sample in a study of blood T cells in healthy people across ages. TCRdb used MiXCR to reprocess the 5' RACE reads, holding one entry per CDR3 protein. The sample records 920,000 or so distinct CDR3 sequences, around 45% being singletons. What was sequenced was blood. These TCRs come from a woman aged 60-75 years in good health. CDR3s include the opening cysteine and the closing phenylalanine or tryptophan. D genes are given only for firm matches. Size tells how often a clone was seen (once, few, many) or the class of an expanded clone, and some rows leave it out.

V	J	size	D	CDR3	DNA
TRBV28	TRBJ1-1	-	-	CASAQADGGAFF	TGTGCCAGCGCACAGGCCGATGGGGGAGCTTTCTTT
TRBV25-1	TRBJ1-6	many	-	CASREGNSPLHF	TGTGCCAGCAGGGAGGGGAATTCACCCCTCCACTTT
TRBV25-1	TRBJ2-5	-	-	CASSSFGTVETQYF	TGTGCCAGCAGTTCCTTCGGAACGGTGGAGACCCAGTACTTC
TRBV28	TRBJ2-7	-	-	CASSLLLYEQYF	TGTGCCAGCAGTTTATTATTGTACGAGCAGTACTTC
TRBV20-1	TRBJ2-3	few	-	CSGSNAPIPTDTQYF	TGCAGTGGGAGCAACGCCCCAATTCCCACAGATACGCAGTATTTT
TRBV20-1	TRBJ2-5	few	TRBD2	CSARSPTSEETQYF	TGCAGTGCTAGATCCCCGACTAGCGAAGAGACCCAGTACTTC
TRBV7-2	TRBJ2-7	-	TRBD2	CASSSWGLAGARNEQYF	TGTGCCAGCAGCTCTTGGGGACTAGCGGGAGCTAGGAACGAGCAGTACTTC
TRBV12-3/TRBV12-4	TRBJ1-2	few	-	CASSLGQFAYTF	TGTGCCAGCAGTTTAGGGCAGTTTGCCTACACCTTC
TRBV5-4	TRBJ2-1	-	TRBD1	CASSRGQRSSYNEQFF	TGTGCCAGCAGCCGGGGACAGCGGAGCTCCTACAATGAGCAGTTCTTC
TRBV4-2	TRBJ2-5	-	TRBD2	CASSEGLAGGDLQETQYF	TGTGCCAGCAGCGAAGGACTAGCGGGAGGGGACCTTCAAGAGACCCAGTACTTC
TRBV2	TRBJ2-1	-	TRBD2	CASNGLAGMGEQFF	TGTGCCAGCAATGGGCTAGCGGGGATGGGGGAGCAGTTCTTC
TRBV6-2/TRBV6-3	TRBJ2-7	-	-	CASSYTSRAYEQYF	TGTGCCAGCAGTTACACTTCTAGGGCCTACGAGCAGTACTTC
TRBV29-1	TRBJ2-7	many	-	CSVELSSYEQYF	TGCAGCGTTGAACTTTCCTCCTACGAGCAGTACTTC
TRBV7-2	TRBJ1-1	-	TRBD1	CASSWSGTDGYTEAFF	TGTGCCAGCAGCTGGTCCGGGACAGATGGGTACACTGAAGCTTTCTTT
TRBV6-5	TRBJ1-4	-	-	CASSYSRGRGNEKLFF	TGTGCCAGCAGTTACTCGCGGGGCCGCGGTAATGAAAAACTGTTTTTT
TRBV4-2	TRBJ2-1	-	-	CASSQVREYNEQFF	TGTGCCAGCAGCCAAGTAAGAGAATACAATGAGCAGTTCTTC
TRBV11-2	TRBJ2-5	few	TRBD2	CASSFGRVAGVGQETQYF	TGTGCCAGCAGCTTTGGTCGGGTGGCGGGAGTTGGCCAAGAGACCCAGTACTTC
TRBV2	TRBJ2-5	-	-	CARGGIGGNNQETQYF	TGTGCCAGAGGCGGGATCGGCGGGAATAACCAAGAGACCCAGTACTTC
TRBV24-1	TRBJ1-2	many	-	CATSDLDVNYGYTF	TGTGCCACCAGTGATTTAGACGTCAACTATGGCTACACCTTC
TRBV29-1	TRBJ2-1	-	-	CSVQRPSRNEEFF	TGCAGCGTCCAGAGACCTAGCCGTAATGAGGAGTTCTTC
TRBV6-4	TRBJ2-5	-	-	CASSDDLHNEQYF	TGTGCCAGCAGTGACGATCTACACAATGAGCAGTACTTC
TRBV5-1	TRBJ2-6	-	TRBD2	CASSLTSGGSGANVLTF	TGCGCCAGCAGCTTAACTAGCGGGGGCTCTGGGGCCAACGTCCTGACTTTC
TRBV14	TRBJ2-7	few	-	CASSQVGGSDYEQYF	TGTGCCAGCAGCCAAGTGGGTGGTAGCGACTACGAGCAGTACTTC
TRBV10-3	TRBJ2-7	many	TRBD1	CAISPTGRSYEQYF	TGTGCCATCAGCCCGACAGGGCGGTCCTACGAGCAGTACTTC